One T cell receptor beta chain is described in this entry. Its target is unknown. This record comes from a study of CD8 T cells in ankylosing spondylitis. V lost 0 bases to trimming and J lost 0 bases, with 10 bases between them. From germline, CDR1 is SGHRS and CDR2 YFSETQ. The CDR3 sequence is 15 residues long. Overall study findings and caveats: Previously reported in reactive arthritis synovial fluid and blood were some of the motif variants. Clones that were linked to disease were CD8+ and were relatively rare in peripheral blood. In ankylosing spondylitis blood, a motif of fewer than 10 highly homologous TCR beta variants appeared characteristic.

Quantitative barcoded 5'-RACE was used to prepare TCR beta libraries. TCRdb re-called the 5' RACE reads with MiXCR, one entry per CDR3 protein. The data show some 140,000 distinct CDR3 sequences, roughly 18% seen once. The source material was blood, either unsorted or a sorted T cell fraction (not recorded which). The genes are TRBV5-1 and TRBJ2-7; D unresolved. The clonotype comes from a male donor with ankylosing spondylitis. Here the CDR3 DNA reads TGCGCCAGCAGCTTGGAAGTGGAAGTCTCCTACGAGCAGTACTTC. This codes for CASSLEVEVSYEQYF.